The 20 T cell receptor beta chains in this list originate from one sample, sequenced in a study of blood T cell repertoires in COVID-19. The data were produced by immunoSEQ multiplex PCR, yet TCRdb's version contains in-frame clones alone and is incomplete. The sample consists of approximately 110,000 clones, roughly 80% of them appearing once. Material: peripheral blood. The receptors stem from a man between 50 and 59 years old with acute or convalescent COVID-19.

On this clone itself: Other DNA variants within this sample encode the same CDR3. The chain links TRBV2 to TRBJ1-1; D may be TRBD1 (5 bases). The V gene lost 4 bases and the J gene lost 0 bases, with 12 bases spanning the gap. Germline-derived CDR1 and CDR2 are SNHLY and FYNNEI. The CDR3 is 15 residues long. The CDR3 protein is CASSGGGTLNTEAFF. CDR3 DNA sequence: TGTGCCAGCAGTGGCGGGGGGACGCTGAACACTGAAGCTTTCTTT. Together with reference TRBV2 and TRBJ1-1, the CDR3 gives the full variable domain: EPEVTQTPSHQVTQMGQEVILRCVPISNHLYFYWYRQILGQKVEFLVSFYNNEISEKSEIFDDQFSVERPDGSNFTLKIRSTKLEDSAMYFCASSGGGTLNTEAFFGQGTRLTVV.

The rearrangement uses TRBV5-6 and TRBJ2-5, with TRBD2 identical over 11 bases. Germline values: CDR1 SGHDT, CDR2 YYEEEE. The CDR3 is made up of 15 amino acids. J lost 3 bases, V lost 5 bases, and 6 bases had no gene match. The CDR3 region is CASRPLAGVEETQYF. Here the CDR3 DNA reads TGTGCCAGCAGACCACTAGCGGGGGTCGAAGAGACCCAGTACTTC.

The V call is TRBV6-5, the J call TRBJ1-1; D might be TRBD1 (6 bases). Germline CDR1 reads MNHEY; CDR2 reads SVGAGI. With 6 bases removed from V and 5 bases from J, the gap between germline ends came to 16 bases. This CDR3 is 14 amino acids long. The CDR3 reads CASSGHRAGTEAFF. The CDR3 bases are TGTGCCAGCAGCGGTCACAGGGCAGGGACTGAAGCTTTCTTT.

The chain recombines TRBV5-1 with TRBJ2-4; D might be TRBD2 (6 bases). Germline-derived CDR1 and CDR2 are SGHRS and YFSETQ. Trimming shortened V by 1 base and J by 8 bases, and 13 bases separated the two germline ends. CDR3 size: 14 residues. CDR3 coding DNA: TGCGCCAGCAGCTTGTCACAACCGGGGGACATTCAGTACTTC. Translation: CASSLSQPGDIQYF.

The V call is TRBV7-9, the J call TRBJ2-7; D might be TRBD2 (5 bases). Trimming stripped 4 bases from V and 2 bases from J, with 15 bases between. The CDR3 extends over 15 amino acids. Germline CDR1 SEHNR, CDR2 FQNEAQ (reference sequence). The CDR3 nucleotides read TGTGCCAGCAGCTCGAATAAAGCGGTGACCTACGAGCAGTACTTC. Amino acids: CASSSNKAVTYEQYF. The whole variable domain, remainder taken from reference TRBV7-9 and TRBJ2-7, is DTGVSQNPRHKITKRGQNVTFRCDPISEHNRLYWYRQTLGQGPEFLTYFQNEAQLEKSRLLSDRFSAERPKGSFSTLEIQRTEQGDSAMYLCASSSNKAVTYEQYFGPGTRLTVT.

V gene TRBV15 combines with J gene TRBJ2-2; D is ambiguous. Per the germline V gene, CDR1 is LNHNV and CDR2 is YYDKDF (reference sequence). The CDR3 totals 14 residues. Deletions cut 1 base from V and 1 base from J, with 4 bases between. CDR3 loop: CATSRGLNTGELFF. In DNA, the CDR3 is TGTGCCACCAGCAGAGGACTGAACACCGGGGAGCTGTTTTTT. Supplemented by reference TRBV15 and TRBJ2-2, the full variable domain reads DAMVIQNPRYQVTQFGKPVTLSCSQTLNHNVMYWYQQKSSQAPKLLFHYYDKDFNNEADTPDNFQSRRPNTSFCFLDIRSPGLGDTAMYLCATSRGLNTGELFFGEGSRLTVL.

This clone was picked up a small number of times. The chain employs TRBV19 and TRBJ1-2; D unresolved. CDR3 length: 15 amino acids. CDR1 is LNHDA, CDR2 SQIVND, per germline (reference sequence). The germline V and J ends were trimmed by 5 bases and 8 bases, with 21 bases remaining between them. Here the CDR3 DNA reads TGTGCCAGTAGTTCCCCCGGGAGACCGGGCCGGGGCTACACCTTC. Amino acids: CASSSPGRPGRGYTF.

The V gene is TRBV2, the J gene TRBJ2-2; 8 nucleotides align to TRBD2. CDR1 SNHLY and CDR2 FYNNEI come from the germline V gene. The CDR3 spans 15 residues. With V trimmed by 6 bases and J by 5 bases, 8 bases remained unmatched. The CDR3 reads CASSPRTSSTGELFF. CDR3 in DNA: TGTGCCAGCAGCCCCAGGACTAGCAGTACCGGGGAGCTGTTTTTT.

V and J are TRBV5-6 and TRBJ1-2; a weak D match, TRBD1 (6 bases). The CDR3 is 14 residues long. Germline CDR1 SGHDT, CDR2 YYEEEE. The V end was cut by 3 bases, the J end by 7 bases, with 16 bases between. The chain's CDR3 is CASSSVREGGGYTF. The CDR3 DNA follows: TGTGCCAGCAGCTCGGTCCGGGAAGGGGGTGGCTACACCTTC.

V and J are TRBV4-2 and TRBJ1-5; TRBD1 aligns across 8 bases. Germline CDR1 LGHNA, CDR2 YNFKEQ. This CDR3 comprises 16 residues. The trim removed 0 bases at V and 6 bases at J, leaving 7 bases unmatched. Here the CDR3 reads CASSQEMDRAGQPQHF. For the CDR3, the DNA is TGTGCCAGCAGCCAAGAAATGGACAGGGCTGGTCAGCCCCAGCATTTT.

This clone was detected only once. The chain combines TRBV19 with TRBJ2-7; 7 bases align to TRBD1. The CDR3 loop spans 14 amino acids. The germline CDR1 and CDR2 sequences are LNHDA and SQIVND (reference sequence). V lost 2 bases and J lost 6; bases outside the gene matches: 7. CDR3 in amino acids: CASSISGTVSEQYF. CDR3 coding DNA: TGTGCCAGTAGTATATCCGGGACAGTAAGCGAGCAGTACTTC.

The V gene is TRBV19, the J gene TRBJ1-1, with 9 bases lining up with TRBD1. The CDR3 loop spans 16 amino acids. Trimming removed 5 bases from V and 5 bases from J; junction bases left unmatched: 12. Germline lookup yields CDR1 LNHDA and CDR2 SQIVND (reference sequence). CDR3 protein: CASSVWTGAYQTEAFF. The CDR3 DNA follows: TGTGCCAGTAGTGTCTGGACAGGGGCCTACCAAACTGAAGCTTTCTTT.

V is TRBV3-1 (or the pseudogene TRBV3-2) and J is TRBJ1-2; no firm D call. The CDR3 has 17 residues. The germline V and J ends were trimmed by 0 bases and 4 bases, with 18 bases remaining between them. Germline V gene lookup returns CDR1 LGHDT and CDR2 YNNKEL (reference sequence). Here the CDR3 DNA reads TGTGCCAGCAGCCAAGATAGGGTGGGAGGATCGGCCTATGGCTACACCTTC. This codes for CASSQDRVGGSAYGYTF.

J is TRBJ1-5 and V is TRBV14; 8 bases align to TRBD1. The CDR3 has 14 residues. V lost 4 bases, J lost 3 bases, and 2 bases stayed unmatched. Germline-derived CDR1 and CDR2 are SGHDN and FVKESK. The CDR3 DNA sequence: TGTGCCAGCAGCCGGACAGGGTTCAATCAGCCCCAGCATTTT. Its translation: CASSRTGFNQPQHF.

The gene calls are TRBV5-4 and TRBJ1-3, with a weak D call TRBD1 (5 bases). Trimming removed 2 bases from V and 3 bases from J, with 12 bases in between. The CDR3 spans 15 residues. Per the germline V gene, CDR1 is SGHNT and CDR2 is YYREEE (reference sequence). In DNA, the CDR3 is TGTGCCAGCAGCTTCACAGCGGGACGTGGAAACACCATATATTTT. Its translation: CASSFTAGRGNTIYF.

This chain joins TRBV7-8 and TRBJ1-4, with 10 bases identical to TRBD1. The CDR3 covers 15 residues. Germline values: CDR1 SGHVS, CDR2 FQNEAQ. The ends lost 4 bases at V and 5 bases at J; junction bases unmatched: 4. The CDR3 spells CASSSDRGPNEKLFF. The CDR3 DNA follows: TGTGCCAGCAGCTCAGACAGGGGGCCGAATGAAAAACTGTTTTTT.

This clone was observed a few times. The V call is TRBV28, the J call TRBJ2-7, with D hard to call. The V gene's germline CDR1 is MDHEN and CDR2 SYDVKM. The CDR3 has 13 residues. Between the trimmed V and J ends, which lost 8 bases and 0 bases, there was a span of 11 bases. The CDR3 is CASALVSSYEQYF. In nucleotides, the CDR3 is TGTGCCAGCGCCCTCGTCAGCTCCTACGAGCAGTACTTC.

The J gene is TRBJ1-1, the V gene TRBV5-4; 7 bases are a match to TRBD1. CDR3 length: 14 residues. V was pared by 4 bases and J by 3 bases, with 6 bases of the junction left unmatched. The germline V gene has CDR1 SGHNT and CDR2 YYREEE (reference sequence). As DNA, the CDR3 is TGTGCCAGCAGCCGAGGGCAGGGGGACACTGAAGCTTTCTTT. Translated, it gives CASSRGQGDTEAFF.

V is TRBV6-5 and J is TRBJ1-1; a possible D gene is TRBD1 (5 bases). The germline V gene encodes CDR1 MNHEY and CDR2 SVGAGI. This CDR3 has 14 amino acids. Trimming pared 6 bases from V and 1 base from J, leaving 12 bases between. The CDR3 DNA reads as TGTGCCAGCAGCCACCTGCAGGGGAACACTGAAGCTTTCTTT. Encoded protein: CASSHLQGNTEAFF.

V is TRBV27 and J is TRBJ1-6; 10 positions agree with TRBD1. V was pared by 5 bases and J by 6 bases, with 7 bases of the junction left unmatched. Germline V CDR1 and CDR2: MNHEY, SMNVEV (reference sequence). The CDR3 is 16 residues long. The CDR3 coding sequence is TGTGCCAGCAGTAGGAGACAGGGGGCTTTTAATTCACCCCTCCACTTT. Amino acid sequence: CASSRRQGAFNSPLHF.